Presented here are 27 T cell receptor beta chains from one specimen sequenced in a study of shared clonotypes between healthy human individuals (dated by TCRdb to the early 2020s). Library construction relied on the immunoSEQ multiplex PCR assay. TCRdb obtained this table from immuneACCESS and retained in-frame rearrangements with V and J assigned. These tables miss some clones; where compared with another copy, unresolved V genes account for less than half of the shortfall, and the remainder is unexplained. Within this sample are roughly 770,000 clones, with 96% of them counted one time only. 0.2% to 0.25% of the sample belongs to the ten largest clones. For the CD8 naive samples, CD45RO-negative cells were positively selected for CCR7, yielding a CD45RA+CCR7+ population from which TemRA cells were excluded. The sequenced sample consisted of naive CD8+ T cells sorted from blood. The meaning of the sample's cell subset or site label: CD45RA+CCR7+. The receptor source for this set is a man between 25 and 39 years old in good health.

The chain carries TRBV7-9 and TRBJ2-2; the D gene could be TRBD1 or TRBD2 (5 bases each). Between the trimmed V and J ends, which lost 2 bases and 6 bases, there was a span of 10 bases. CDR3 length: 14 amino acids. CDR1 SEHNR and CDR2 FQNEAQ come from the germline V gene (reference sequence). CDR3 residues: CASSLPGTPGELFF. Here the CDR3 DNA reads TGTGCCAGCAGCTTACCGGGGACGCCCGGGGAGCTGTTTTTT.

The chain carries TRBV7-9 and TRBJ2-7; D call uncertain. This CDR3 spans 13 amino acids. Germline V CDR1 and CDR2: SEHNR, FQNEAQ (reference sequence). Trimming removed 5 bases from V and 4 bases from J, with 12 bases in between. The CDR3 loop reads CASSPVARYEQYF. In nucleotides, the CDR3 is TGTGCCAGCAGCCCGGTTGCGAGGTACGAGCAGTACTTC.

CDR3 amino acids: CASGPGGYEQYF. DNA of the CDR3: TGTGCCAGCGGCCCAGGGGGCTACGAGCAGTACTTC. V is TRBV7-6 and J is TRBJ2-7; the match to TRBD1 covers 7 bases. V lost 8 bases, J lost 3 bases, and 4 bases stayed unmatched. The CDR3 loop spans 12 amino acids. Looked up from germline, CDR1 is SGHVS and CDR2 is FNYEAQ.

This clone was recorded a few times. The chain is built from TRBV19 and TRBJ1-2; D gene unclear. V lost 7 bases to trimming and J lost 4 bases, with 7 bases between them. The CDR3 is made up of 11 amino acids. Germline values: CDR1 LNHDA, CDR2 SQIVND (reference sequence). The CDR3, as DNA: TGTGCCAGTACCGTGGGCTATGGCTACACCTTC. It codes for CASTVGYGYTF.

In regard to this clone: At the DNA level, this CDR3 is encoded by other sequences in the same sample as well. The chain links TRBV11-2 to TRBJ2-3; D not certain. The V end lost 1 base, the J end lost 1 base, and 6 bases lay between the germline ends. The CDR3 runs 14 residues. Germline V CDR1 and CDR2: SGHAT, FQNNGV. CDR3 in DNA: TGTGCCAGCAGCTTAGGAAGGGGCACAGATACGCAGTATTTT. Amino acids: CASSLGRGTDTQYF.

The CDR3 nucleotides are TGTGCCAGCTCACAGTCGGACAGCCCAAATCAGCCCCAGCATTTT. It codes for CASSQSDSPNQPQHF. The chain recombines TRBV18 with TRBJ1-5; possibly TRBD1 for D (6 bases). V lost 4 bases and J 4 bases, leaving 14 bases between the germline ends. Germline lookup yields CDR1 KGHSH and CDR2 LQKENI. CDR3 length equals 15 residues. The variable domain in full, completed from reference TRBV18 and TRBJ1-5, reads NAGVMQNPRHLVRRRGQEARLRCSPMKGHSHVYWYRQLPEEGLKFMVYLQKENIIDESGMPKERFSAEFPKEGPSILRIQQVVRGDSAAYFCASSQSDSPNQPQHFGDGTRLSIL.

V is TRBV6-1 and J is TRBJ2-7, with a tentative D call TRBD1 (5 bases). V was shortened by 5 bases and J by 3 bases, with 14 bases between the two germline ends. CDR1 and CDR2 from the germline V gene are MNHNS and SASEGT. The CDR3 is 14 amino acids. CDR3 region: CASSPGLRVYEQYF. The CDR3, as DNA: TGTGCCAGCAGTCCAGGGTTAAGGGTCTACGAGCAGTACTTC.

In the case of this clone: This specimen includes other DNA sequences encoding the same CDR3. CDR3 loop: CASSVGYGYTF. CDR3 sequence (DNA): TGTGCCAGCAGCGTAGGGTATGGCTACACCTTC. This chain links TRBV9 with TRBJ1-2; D remains ambiguous. This CDR3 contains 11 residues. V shed 0 bases and J shed 5 bases, with 2 bases lying between them. Germline values: CDR1 SGDLS, CDR2 YYNGEE.

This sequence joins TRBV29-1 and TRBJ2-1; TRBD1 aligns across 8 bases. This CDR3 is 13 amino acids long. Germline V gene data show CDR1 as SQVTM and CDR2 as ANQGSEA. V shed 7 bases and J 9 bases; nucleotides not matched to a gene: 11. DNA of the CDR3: TGCAGCGCCGTGGGACAGGAGACTAGTGAGCAGTTCTTC. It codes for CSAVGQETSEQFF.

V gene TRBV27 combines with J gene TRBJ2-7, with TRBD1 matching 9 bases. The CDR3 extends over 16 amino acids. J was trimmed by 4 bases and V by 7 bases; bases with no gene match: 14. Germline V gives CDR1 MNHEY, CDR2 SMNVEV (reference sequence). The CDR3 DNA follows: TGTGCCAGCACCAAAACTCCGGGACAGGGAACGTACGAGCAGTACTTC. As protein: CASTKTPGQGTYEQYF.

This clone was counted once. The CDR3, as DNA: TGTGCCAGCAGCTTGTGGACCGGGGAGCTGTTTTTT. This translates into CASSLWTGELFF. This chain uses TRBV5-5 with TRBJ2-2; D call uncertain. Trimming left V 1 base short and J 5 bases short, with 3 bases between. The germline CDR1 and CDR2 sequences are SGHKS and YYEKEE (reference sequence). The CDR3 is 12 residues long.

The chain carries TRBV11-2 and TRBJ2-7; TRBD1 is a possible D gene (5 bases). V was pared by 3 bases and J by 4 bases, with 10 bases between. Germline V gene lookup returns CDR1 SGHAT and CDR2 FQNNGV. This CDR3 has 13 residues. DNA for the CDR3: TGTGCCAGCAGCTTTAGCCCAGGGTACGAGCAGTACTTC. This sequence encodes CASSFSPGYEQYF. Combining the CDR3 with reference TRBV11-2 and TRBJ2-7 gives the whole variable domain EAGVAQSPRYKIIEKRQSVAFWCNPISGHATLYWYQQILGQGPKLLIQFQNNGVVDDSQLPKDRFSAERLKGVDSTLKIQPAKLEDSAVYLCASSFSPGYEQYFGPGTRLTVT.

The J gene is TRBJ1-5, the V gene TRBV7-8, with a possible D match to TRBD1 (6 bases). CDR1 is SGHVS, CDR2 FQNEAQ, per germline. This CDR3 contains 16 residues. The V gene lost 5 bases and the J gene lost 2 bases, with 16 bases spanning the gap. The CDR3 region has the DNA TGTGCCAGCAGCGATAACGGCGGGGGGCGCAATCAGCCCCAGCATTTT. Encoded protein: CASSDNGGGRNQPQHF.

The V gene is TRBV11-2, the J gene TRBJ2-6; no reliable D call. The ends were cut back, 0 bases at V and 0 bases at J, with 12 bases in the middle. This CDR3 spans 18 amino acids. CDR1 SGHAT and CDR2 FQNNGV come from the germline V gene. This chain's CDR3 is CASSLDSFSASGANVLTF. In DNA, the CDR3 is TGTGCCAGCAGCTTAGACAGCTTCTCCGCCTCTGGGGCCAACGTCCTGACTTTC.

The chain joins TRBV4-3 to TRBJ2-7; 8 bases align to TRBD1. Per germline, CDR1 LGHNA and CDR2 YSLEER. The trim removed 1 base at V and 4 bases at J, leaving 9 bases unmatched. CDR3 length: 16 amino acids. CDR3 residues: CASSQVSTGASYEQYF. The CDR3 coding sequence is TGCGCCAGCAGCCAAGTATCGACAGGGGCGTCTTACGAGCAGTACTTC.

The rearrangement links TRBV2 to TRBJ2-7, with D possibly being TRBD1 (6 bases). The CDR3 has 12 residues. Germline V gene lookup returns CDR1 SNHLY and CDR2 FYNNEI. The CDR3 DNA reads TGTGTTTCAGGGGTCAGGTTCTACGAGCAGTACTTC. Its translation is CVSGVRFYEQYF.

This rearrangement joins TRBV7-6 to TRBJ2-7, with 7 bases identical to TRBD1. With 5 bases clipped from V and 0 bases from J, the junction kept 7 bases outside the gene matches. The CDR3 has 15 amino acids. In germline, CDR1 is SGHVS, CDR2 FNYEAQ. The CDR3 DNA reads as TGTGCCAGCAGCAACCGACAGGGACCCTCCTACGAGCAGTACTTC. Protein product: CASSNRQGPSYEQYF.

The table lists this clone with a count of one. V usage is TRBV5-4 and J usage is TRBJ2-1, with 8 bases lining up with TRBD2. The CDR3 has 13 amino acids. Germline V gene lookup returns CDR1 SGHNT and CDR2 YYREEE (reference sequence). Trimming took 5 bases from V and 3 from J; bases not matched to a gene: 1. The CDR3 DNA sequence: TGTGCCAGCAGTAGCGGGAACTACAATGAGCAGTTCTTC. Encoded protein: CASSSGNYNEQFF.

CDR3 protein: CATKLGVNTEAFF. The CDR3 DNA reads as TGTGCCACCAAGTTGGGGGTGAACACTGAAGCTTTCTTT. The V call is TRBV14, the J call TRBJ1-1, with D possibly matching TRBD1 (5 bases). CDR1 SGHDN and CDR2 FVKESK come from the germline V gene. The CDR3 extends over 13 amino acids. V was pared by 10 bases and J by 0 bases, with 12 bases between.

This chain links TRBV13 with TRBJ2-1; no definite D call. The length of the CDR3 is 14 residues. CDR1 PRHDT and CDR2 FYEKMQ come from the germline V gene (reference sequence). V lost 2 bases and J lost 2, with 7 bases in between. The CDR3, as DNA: TGTGCCAGCAGCTTAAACCGCGCCTACAATGAGCAGTTCTTC. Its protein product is CASSLNRAYNEQFF.

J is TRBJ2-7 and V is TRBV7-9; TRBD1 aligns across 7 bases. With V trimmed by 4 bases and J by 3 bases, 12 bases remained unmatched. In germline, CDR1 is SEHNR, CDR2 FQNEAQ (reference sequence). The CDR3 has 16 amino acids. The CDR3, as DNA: TGTGCCAGCAGCTCATTGAAAACAGGGGTCGGCTACGAGCAGTACTTC. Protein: CASSSLKTGVGYEQYF.

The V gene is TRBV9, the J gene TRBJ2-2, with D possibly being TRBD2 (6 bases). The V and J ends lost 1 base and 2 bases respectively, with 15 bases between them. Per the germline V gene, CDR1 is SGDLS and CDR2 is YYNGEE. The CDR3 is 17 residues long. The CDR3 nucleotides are TGTGCCAGCAGCGTAAGTAAGGAGGGGATAAACACCGGGGAGCTGTTTTTT. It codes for CASSVSKEGINTGELFF.

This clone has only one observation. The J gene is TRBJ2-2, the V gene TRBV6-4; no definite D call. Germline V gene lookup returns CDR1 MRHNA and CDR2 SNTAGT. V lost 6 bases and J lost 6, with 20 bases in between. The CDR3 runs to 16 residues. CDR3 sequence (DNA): TGTGCCAGCAGGCCCACTGGCGGATTTCAGGCCGGGGAGCTGTTTTTT. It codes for CASRPTGGFQAGELFF.

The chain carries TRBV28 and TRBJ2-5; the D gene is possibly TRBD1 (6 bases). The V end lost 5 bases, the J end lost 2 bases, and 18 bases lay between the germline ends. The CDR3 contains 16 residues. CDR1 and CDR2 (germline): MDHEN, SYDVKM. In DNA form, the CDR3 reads TGTGCCAGCAGTCTCCTAGCCCCTCAGGGGCAAGAGACCCAGTACTTC. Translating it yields CASSLLAPQGQETQYF.

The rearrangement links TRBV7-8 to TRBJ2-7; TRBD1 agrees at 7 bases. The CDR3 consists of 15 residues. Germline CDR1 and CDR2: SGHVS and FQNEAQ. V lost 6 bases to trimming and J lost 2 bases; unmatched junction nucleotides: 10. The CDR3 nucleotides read TGTGCCAGCAGACAACGACAGGGTGAAACCTACGAGCAGTACTTC. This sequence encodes CASRQRQGETYEQYF. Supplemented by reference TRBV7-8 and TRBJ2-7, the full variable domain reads GAGVSQSPRYKVAKRGQDVALRCDPISGHVSLFWYQQALGQGPEFLTYFQNEAQLDKSGLPSDRFFAERPEGSVSTLKIQRTQQEDSAVYLCASRQRQGETYEQYFGPGTRLTVT.

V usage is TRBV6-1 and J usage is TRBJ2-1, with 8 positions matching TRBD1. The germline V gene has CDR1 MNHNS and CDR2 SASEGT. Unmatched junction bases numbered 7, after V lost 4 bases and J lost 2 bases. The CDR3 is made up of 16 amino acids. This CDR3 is CASSVQGAPPYNEQFF. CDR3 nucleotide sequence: TGTGCCAGCAGTGTTCAGGGGGCTCCCCCCTACAATGAGCAGTTCTTC.

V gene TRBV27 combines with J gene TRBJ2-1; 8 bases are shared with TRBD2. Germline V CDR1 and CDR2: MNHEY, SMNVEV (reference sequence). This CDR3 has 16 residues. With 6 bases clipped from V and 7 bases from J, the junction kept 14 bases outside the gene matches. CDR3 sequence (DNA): TGTGCCAGCAGCTTAAATACTGGACTAGCTAGGAATGAGCAGTTCTTC. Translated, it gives CASSLNTGLARNEQFF.